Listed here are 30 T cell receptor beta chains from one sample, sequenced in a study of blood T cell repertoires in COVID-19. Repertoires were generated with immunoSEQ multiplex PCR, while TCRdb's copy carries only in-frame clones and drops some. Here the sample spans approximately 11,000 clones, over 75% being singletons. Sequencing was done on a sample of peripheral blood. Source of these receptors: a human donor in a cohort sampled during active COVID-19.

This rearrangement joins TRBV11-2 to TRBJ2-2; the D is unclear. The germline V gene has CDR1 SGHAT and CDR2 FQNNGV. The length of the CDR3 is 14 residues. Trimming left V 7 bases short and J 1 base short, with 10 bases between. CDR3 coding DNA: TGTGCCAGCACTTTTGGCAGGAACACCGGGGAGCTGTTTTTT. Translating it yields CASTFGRNTGELFF.

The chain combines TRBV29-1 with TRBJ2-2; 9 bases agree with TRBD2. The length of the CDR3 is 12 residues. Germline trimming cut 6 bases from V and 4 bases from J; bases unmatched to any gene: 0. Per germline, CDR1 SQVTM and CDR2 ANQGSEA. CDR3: CSVTSGTGELFF. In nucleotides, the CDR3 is TGCAGCGTGACTAGCGGCACCGGGGAGCTGTTTTTT.

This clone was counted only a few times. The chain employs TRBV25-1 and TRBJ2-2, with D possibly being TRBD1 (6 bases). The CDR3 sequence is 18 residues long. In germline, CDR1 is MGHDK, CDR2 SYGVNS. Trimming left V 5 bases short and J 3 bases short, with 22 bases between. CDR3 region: CASSKRRGTGWDTGELFF. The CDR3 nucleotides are TGTGCCAGCAGTAAAAGAAGGGGTACAGGGTGGGACACCGGGGAGCTGTTTTTT.

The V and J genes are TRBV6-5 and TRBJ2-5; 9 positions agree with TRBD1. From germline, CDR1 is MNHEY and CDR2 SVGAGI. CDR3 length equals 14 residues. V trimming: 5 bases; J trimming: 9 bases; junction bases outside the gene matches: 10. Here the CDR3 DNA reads TGTGCCAGCAGTAATCCCGGGACAGGGTCTCCCCAGTACTTC. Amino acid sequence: CASSNPGTGSPQYF.

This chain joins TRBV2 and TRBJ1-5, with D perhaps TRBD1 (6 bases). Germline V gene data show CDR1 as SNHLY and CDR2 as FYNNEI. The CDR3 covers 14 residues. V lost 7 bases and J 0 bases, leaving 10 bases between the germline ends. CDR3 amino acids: CASNGGLSNQPQHF. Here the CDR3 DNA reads TGTGCCAGCAATGGGGGCCTTAGCAATCAGCCCCAGCATTTT.

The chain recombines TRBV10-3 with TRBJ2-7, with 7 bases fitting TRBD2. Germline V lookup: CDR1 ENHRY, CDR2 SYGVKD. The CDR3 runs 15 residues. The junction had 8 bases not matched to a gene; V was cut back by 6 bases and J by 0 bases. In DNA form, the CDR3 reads TGTGCCATCAGCCCCGGGACTACCCACTCCTACGAGCAGTACTTC. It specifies CAISPGTTHSYEQYF.

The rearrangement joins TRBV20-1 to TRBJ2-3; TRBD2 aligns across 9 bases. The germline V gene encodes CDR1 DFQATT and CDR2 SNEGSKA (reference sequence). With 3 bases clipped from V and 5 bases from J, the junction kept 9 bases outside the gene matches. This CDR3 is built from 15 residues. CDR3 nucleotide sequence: TGCAGTGCTAGTGTCCGGCGGGAGGGCCAAGATACGCAGTATTTT. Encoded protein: CSASVRREGQDTQYF.

In nucleotides, the CDR3 is TGTGCCAGCCCGGGAGGGACTAATGAAAAACTGTTTTTT. Translation: CASPGGTNEKLFF. The rearrangement joins TRBV27 to TRBJ1-4; D gene uncertain. This CDR3 spans 13 amino acids. CDR1 and CDR2 (germline): MNHEY, SMNVEV (reference sequence). V lost 8 bases and J 2 bases, leaving 9 bases between the germline ends.

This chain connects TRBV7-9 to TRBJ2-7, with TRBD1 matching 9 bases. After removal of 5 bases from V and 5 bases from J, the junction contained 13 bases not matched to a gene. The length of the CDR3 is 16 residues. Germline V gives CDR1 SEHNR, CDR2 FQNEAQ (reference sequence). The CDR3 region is CASSLKPGQGNDEQYF. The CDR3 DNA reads TGTGCCAGCAGCCTAAAACCGGGACAGGGTAACGACGAGCAGTACTTC.

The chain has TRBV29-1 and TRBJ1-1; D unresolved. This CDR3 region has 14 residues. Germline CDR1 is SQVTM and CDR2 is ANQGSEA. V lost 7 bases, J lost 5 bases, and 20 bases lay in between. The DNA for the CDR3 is TGCAGCGCTTGGAGGGCGGGGAGAGGTACTGAAGCTTTCTTT. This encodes CSAWRAGRGTEAFF.

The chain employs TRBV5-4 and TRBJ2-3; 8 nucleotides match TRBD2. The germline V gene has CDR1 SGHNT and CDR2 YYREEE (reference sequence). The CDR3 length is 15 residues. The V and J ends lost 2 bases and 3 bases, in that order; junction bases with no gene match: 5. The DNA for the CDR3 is TGTGCCAGCAGCTTAGCGGGAGTCGGTACAGATACGCAGTATTTT. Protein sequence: CASSLAGVGTDTQYF.

The CDR3 nucleotides read TGTGCCAGCAGTGTTCCAGGGCCAGAACTTAGCAATCAGCCCCAGCATTTT. It encodes CASSVPGPELSNQPQHF. The chain carries TRBV2 and TRBJ1-5, with D tentatively TRBD1 (5 bases). Germline V CDR1 and CDR2: SNHLY, FYNNEI. This CDR3 region has 17 residues. V dropped 4 bases and J dropped 0 bases, with 16 bases sitting between them. The complete variable domain, with remaining parts taken from reference TRBV2 and TRBJ1-5, reads EPEVTQTPSHQVTQMGQEVILRCVPISNHLYFYWYRQILGQKVEFLVSFYNNEISEKSEIFDDQFSVERPDGSNFTLKIRSTKLEDSAMYFCASSVPGPELSNQPQHFGDGTRLSIL.

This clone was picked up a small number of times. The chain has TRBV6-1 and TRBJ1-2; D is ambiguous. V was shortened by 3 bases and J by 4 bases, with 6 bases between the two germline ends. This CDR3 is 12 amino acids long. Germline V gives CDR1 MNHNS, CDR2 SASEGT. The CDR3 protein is CASSDWLYGYTF. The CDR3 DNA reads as TGTGCCAGCAGTGATTGGCTCTATGGCTACACCTTC.

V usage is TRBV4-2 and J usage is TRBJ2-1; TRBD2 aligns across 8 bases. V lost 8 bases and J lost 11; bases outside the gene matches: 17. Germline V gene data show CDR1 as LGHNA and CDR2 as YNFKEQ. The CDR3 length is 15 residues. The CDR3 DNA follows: TGTGCCAGCGGGGTTGAATCGGGAGGGTGGGCTAAGCAGTTCTTC. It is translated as CASGVESGGWAKQFF.

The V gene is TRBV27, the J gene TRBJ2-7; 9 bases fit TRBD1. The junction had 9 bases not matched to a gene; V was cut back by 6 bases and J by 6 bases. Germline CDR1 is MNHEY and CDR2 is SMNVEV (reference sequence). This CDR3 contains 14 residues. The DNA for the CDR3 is TGTGCCAGCAGGCGGGGACAGGGATGGGGCGAGCAGTACTTC. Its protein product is CASRRGQGWGEQYF.

The CDR3 sequence is CASSQMLAGPNEQFF. CDR3 nucleotides: TGTGCCAGCAGCCAAATGCTAGCGGGACCCAATGAGCAGTTCTTC. The chain recombines TRBV3-1 (or the pseudogene TRBV3-2) with TRBJ2-1; TRBD2 agrees at 9 bases. CDR3 length equals 15 residues. Trimming at V came to 2 bases and at J to 6 bases, leaving 5 bases not matched to a gene. Germline V CDR1 and CDR2: LGHDT, YNNKEL (reference sequence).

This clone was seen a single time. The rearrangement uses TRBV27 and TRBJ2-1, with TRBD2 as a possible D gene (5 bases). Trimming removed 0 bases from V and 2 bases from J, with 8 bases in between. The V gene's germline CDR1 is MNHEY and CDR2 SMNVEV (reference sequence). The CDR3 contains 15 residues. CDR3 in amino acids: CASSLSAGTYNEQFF. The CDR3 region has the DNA TGTGCCAGCAGTTTATCGGCCGGGACCTACAATGAGCAGTTCTTC.

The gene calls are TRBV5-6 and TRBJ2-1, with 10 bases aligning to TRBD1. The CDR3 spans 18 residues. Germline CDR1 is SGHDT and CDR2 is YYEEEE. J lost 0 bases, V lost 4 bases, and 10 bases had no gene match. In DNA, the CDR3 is TGTGCCAGCAGCACCCCGACAGGGGGCGCATTCTCCTACAATGAGCAGTTCTTC. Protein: CASSTPTGGAFSYNEQFF.

The CDR3 spells CASSLARGAGANVLTF. As DNA, the CDR3 is TGTGCCAGCAGTTTGGCCAGGGGGGCCGGGGCCAACGTCCTGACTTTC. The chain has TRBV27 and TRBJ2-6; perhaps TRBD1 as D (7 bases). V was shortened by 3 bases and J by 4 bases, with 13 bases between the two germline ends. CDR3 length: 16 amino acids. In germline, CDR1 is MNHEY, CDR2 SMNVEV (reference sequence).

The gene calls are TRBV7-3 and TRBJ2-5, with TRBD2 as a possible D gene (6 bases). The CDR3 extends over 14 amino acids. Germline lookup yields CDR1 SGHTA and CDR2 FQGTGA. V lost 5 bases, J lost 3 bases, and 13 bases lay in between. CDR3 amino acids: CASSPQGGKETQYF. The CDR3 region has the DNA TGTGCCAGCAGCCCGCAGGGAGGTAAAGAGACCCAGTACTTC. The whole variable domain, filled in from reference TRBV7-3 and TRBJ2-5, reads GAGVSQTPSNKVTEKGKYVELRCDPISGHTALYWYRQSLGQGPEFLIYFQGTGAADDSGLPNDRFFAVRPEGSVSTLKIQRTERGDSAVYLCASSPQGGKETQYFGPGTRLLVL.

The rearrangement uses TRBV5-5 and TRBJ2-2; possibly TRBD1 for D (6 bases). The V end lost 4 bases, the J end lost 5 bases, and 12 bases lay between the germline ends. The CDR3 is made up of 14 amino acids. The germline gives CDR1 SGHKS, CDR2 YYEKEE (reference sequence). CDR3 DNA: TGTGCCAGCAGCCTGCAGGGGCTTACCGGGGAGCTGTTTTTT. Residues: CASSLQGLTGELFF.

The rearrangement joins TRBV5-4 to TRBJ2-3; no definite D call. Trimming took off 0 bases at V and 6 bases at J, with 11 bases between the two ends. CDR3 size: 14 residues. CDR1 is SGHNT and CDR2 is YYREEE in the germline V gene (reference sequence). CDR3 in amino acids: CASSLAGSLDTQYF. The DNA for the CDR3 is TGTGCCAGCAGCTTGGCAGGCTCCCTGGATACGCAGTATTTT.

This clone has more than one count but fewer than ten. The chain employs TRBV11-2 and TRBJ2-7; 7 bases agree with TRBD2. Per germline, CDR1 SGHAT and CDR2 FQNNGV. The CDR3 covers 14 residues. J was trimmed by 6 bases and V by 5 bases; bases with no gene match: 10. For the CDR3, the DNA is TGTGCCAGCAGCCGAGCGGGAAATATGGCCGAGCAGTACTTC. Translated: CASSRAGNMAEQYF.

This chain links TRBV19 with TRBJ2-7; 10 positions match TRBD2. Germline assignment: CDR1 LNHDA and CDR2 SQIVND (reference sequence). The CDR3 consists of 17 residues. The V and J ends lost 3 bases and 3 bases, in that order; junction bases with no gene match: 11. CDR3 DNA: TGTGCCAGTAGTATCGGGCAGCGGGAGGGTCCCTACTACGAGCAGTACTTC. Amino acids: CASSIGQREGPYYEQYF.

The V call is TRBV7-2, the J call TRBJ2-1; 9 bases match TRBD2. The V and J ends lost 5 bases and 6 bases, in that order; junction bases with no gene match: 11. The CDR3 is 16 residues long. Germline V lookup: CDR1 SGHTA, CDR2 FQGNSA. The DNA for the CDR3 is TGTGCCAGCAGCCTAGTTGTGCTAGCGGGAATCAATGAGCAGTTCTTC. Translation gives CASSLVVLAGINEQFF.

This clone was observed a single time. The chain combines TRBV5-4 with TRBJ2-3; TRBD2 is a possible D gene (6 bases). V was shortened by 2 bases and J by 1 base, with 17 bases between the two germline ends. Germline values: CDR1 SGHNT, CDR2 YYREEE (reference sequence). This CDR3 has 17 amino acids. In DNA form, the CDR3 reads TGTGCCAGCAGCTTTGAGGTCCTCGGGAGAGGCACAGATACGCAGTATTTT. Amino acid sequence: CASSFEVLGRGTDTQYF. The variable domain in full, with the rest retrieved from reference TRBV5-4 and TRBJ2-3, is ETGVTQSPTHLIKTRGQQVTLRCSSQSGHNTVSWYQQALGQGPQFIFQYYREEENGRGNFPPRFSGLQFPNYSSELNVNALELDDSALYLCASSFEVLGRGTDTQYFGPGTRLTVL.

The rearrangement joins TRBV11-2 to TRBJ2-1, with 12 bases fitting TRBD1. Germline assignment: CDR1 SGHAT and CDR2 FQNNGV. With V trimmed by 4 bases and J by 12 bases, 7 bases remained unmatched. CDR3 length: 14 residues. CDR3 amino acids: CASSSGTGGVGQFF. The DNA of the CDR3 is TGTGCCAGCAGCTCCGGGACAGGGGGCGTAGGGCAGTTCTTC.

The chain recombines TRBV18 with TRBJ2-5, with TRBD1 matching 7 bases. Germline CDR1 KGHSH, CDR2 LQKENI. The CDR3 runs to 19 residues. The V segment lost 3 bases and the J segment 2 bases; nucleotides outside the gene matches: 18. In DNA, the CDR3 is TGTGCCAGCTCACCTAACCTTAAGGGGGCGTTTAGCCGGCAAGAGACCCAGTACTTC. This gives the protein CASSPNLKGAFSRQETQYF. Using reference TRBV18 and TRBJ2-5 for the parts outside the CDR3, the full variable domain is NAGVMQNPRHLVRRRGQEARLRCSPMKGHSHVYWYRQLPEEGLKFMVYLQKENIIDESGMPKERFSAEFPKEGPSILRIQQVVRGDSAAYFCASSPNLKGAFSRQETQYFGPGTRLLVL.

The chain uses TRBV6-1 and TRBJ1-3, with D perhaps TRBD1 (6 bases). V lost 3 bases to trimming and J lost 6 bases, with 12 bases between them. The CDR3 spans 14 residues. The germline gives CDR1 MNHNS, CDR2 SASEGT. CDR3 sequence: CASSDRGPLNTIYF. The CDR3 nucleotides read TGTGCCAGCAGTGACAGGGGACCTCTAAACACCATATATTTT.

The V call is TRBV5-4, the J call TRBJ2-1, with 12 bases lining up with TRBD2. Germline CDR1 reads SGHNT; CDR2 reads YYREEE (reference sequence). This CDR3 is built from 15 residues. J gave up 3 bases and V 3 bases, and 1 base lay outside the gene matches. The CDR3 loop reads CASSSTSGSYNEQFF. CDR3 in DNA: TGTGCCAGCAGCTCGACTAGCGGGAGCTACAATGAGCAGTTCTTC.